This record concerns one T cell receptor beta chain sequence. These data come from a study of cytomegalovirus exposure and HLA in healthy donors. 13 Jbeta primers and 60 Vbeta primers were used for the PCR. Clones were read by immunoSEQ multiplex PCR, and TCRdb kept only the in-frame ones, dropping some. This table has some 170,000 clones, approximately 72% appearing once. This CDR3 spans 15 amino acids. V gave up 5 bases and J gave up 6 bases; unmatched junction bases: 5. CDR1 is SEHNR, CDR2 FQNEAQ, per germline (reference sequence). Sequencing input: PBMCs. The chain links TRBV7-9 to TRBJ2-3; 13 bases line up with TRBD2. This TCR was sampled from a human donor in good health. This CDR3 is CASSQALAGGDTQYF. The CDR3, as DNA: TGTGCCAGCAGCCAAGCACTAGCGGGGGGGGATACGCAGTATTTT.